One and the same sample provided the 14 T cell receptor beta chains below, sequenced in a study of blood T cell repertoires in COVID-19. Libraries were prepared by immunoSEQ multiplex PCR; TCRdb keeps only in-frame clonotypes and omits some of them. The table lists 400,000 to 450,000 clones, roughly 87% of them singletons, with 0.6% to 0.7% in the top ten. Sequenced input: PBMCs or T cells enriched from blood (not recorded which). These receptors all come from a man younger than 35 who had recovered from COVID-19.

The genes are TRBV1 and TRBJ2-5; TRBD2 is the table's D call and was not checked against the DNA. TRBV1 is a pseudogene. CDR3 length: 19 amino acids. Written as DNA, the CDR3 is TGCACCAGCAGCCAAAAGCCGGGACTAGCGGGGATGAACCAAGAGACCCAGTACTTC. Translating gives CTSSQKPGLAGMNQETQYF.

The CDR3 region is CATSDHLAGVNIQYF. As DNA, the CDR3 is TGTGCCACCAGTGACCATCTAGCGGGAGTAAACATTCAGTACTTC. The rearrangement links TRBV24-1 to TRBJ2-4; TRBD2 matches 10 bases. With 4 bases clipped from V and 6 bases from J, the junction kept 5 bases outside the gene matches. This CDR3 contains 15 residues. Germline V lookup: CDR1 KGHDR, CDR2 SFDVKD.

V usage is TRBV3-1 (or the pseudogene TRBV3-2) and J usage is TRBJ2-2; D unclear. Germline CDR1 is LGHDT and CDR2 is YNNKEL (reference sequence). This CDR3 region has 17 residues. Deletions cut 0 bases from V and 7 bases from J, with 18 bases between. CDR3 sequence reads: CASSQEATSLRVGELFF. The CDR3 DNA follows: TGTGCCAGCAGCCAAGAAGCGACCAGCCTAAGAGTCGGGGAGCTGTTTTTT.

V usage is TRBV9 and J usage is TRBJ1-2, with 10 bases that match TRBD1. Unmatched junction bases numbered 7, after V lost 5 bases and J lost 3 bases. Germline V gene lookup returns CDR1 SGDLS and CDR2 YYNGEE. CDR3 length: 15 amino acids. This CDR3 is CASREGDRGDYGYTF. Written as DNA, the CDR3 is TGTGCCAGCAGAGAAGGGGACAGGGGAGACTATGGCTACACCTTC.

The chain recombines TRBV7-8 with TRBJ2-5, with 10 positions matching TRBD2. V shed 5 bases, J shed 5 bases, and the junction held 11 bases outside the gene matches. Germline CDR1 SGHVS, CDR2 FQNEAQ. This CDR3 comprises 16 residues. The CDR3 nucleotides read TGTGCCAGCAGCATCCGGCCAACTAGCGGGGAGGAGACCCAGTACTTC. Its protein product is CASSIRPTSGEETQYF.

This chain uses TRBV6-5 with TRBJ1-1, with D possibly being TRBD1 (5 bases). CDR1 is MNHEY, CDR2 SVGAGI, per germline. The CDR3 is 13 residues long. The V gene lost 5 bases and the J gene lost 8 bases, with 15 bases spanning the gap. The chain's CDR3 is CASSPWEGREAFF. In nucleotides, the CDR3 is TGTGCCAGCAGTCCGTGGGAGGGGAGGGAAGCTTTCTTT.

The V and J genes are TRBV14 and TRBJ2-7; D is possibly TRBD2 (5 bases). Trimming removed 4 bases at V and 7 bases at J, with 17 bases between. CDR3 length: 14 amino acids. The germline V gene encodes CDR1 SGHDN and CDR2 FVKESK. The CDR3: CASSLGVGPREQYF. The CDR3 DNA follows: TGTGCCAGCAGCCTGGGAGTCGGGCCTAGGGAGCAGTACTTC.

This clone was observed a single time. The rearrangement joins TRBV19 to TRBJ1-2; TRBD1 is a possible D gene (5 bases). This CDR3 is 12 amino acids long. The V and J ends lost 8 bases and 7 bases respectively, with 14 bases between them. Per germline, CDR1 LNHDA and CDR2 SQIVND (reference sequence). The CDR3 sequence is CASSIGGAGYTF. CDR3 bases: TGTGCCAGTTCGATTGGAGGGGCTGGCTACACCTTC.

The chain is built from TRBV7-8 and TRBJ1-1; TRBD1 might be the D (5 bases). The ends were cut back, 10 bases at V and 5 bases at J, with 20 bases in the middle. Germline V lookup: CDR1 SGHVS, CDR2 FQNEAQ. This CDR3 spans 14 amino acids. CDR3 DNA sequence: TGTGCCACCGATCAACCGAGCCGGGGGACTGAAGCTTTCTTT. It is translated as CATDQPSRGTEAFF.

This chain connects TRBV30 to TRBJ1-1; D is possibly TRBD1 (5 bases). The CDR3 length is 13 residues. Germline V gene lookup returns CDR1 GTSNPN and CDR2 SVGIG (reference sequence). V lost 1 base and J lost 6, with 12 bases in between. CDR3 residues: CAWSAGGEAEAFF. The CDR3 DNA reads as TGTGCCTGGAGTGCCGGGGGGGAGGCTGAAGCTTTCTTT.

This rearrangement joins TRBV24-1 to TRBJ1-2; D might be TRBD1 (6 bases). CDR3 size: 15 residues. The germline CDR1 and CDR2 sequences are KGHDR and SFDVKD. Trimming left V 0 bases short and J 11 bases short, with 18 bases between. The CDR3 loop is CATSDLRSGGMRYTF. The CDR3 region has the DNA TGTGCCACCAGTGATTTGCGCAGCGGGGGCATGAGGTACACCTTC.

This clone has only a few counts. The chain uses TRBV9 and TRBJ2-2; 15 nucleotides line up with TRBD2. This CDR3 has 17 amino acids. CDR1 is SGDLS and CDR2 is YYNGEE in the germline V gene. The junction had 7 bases not matched to a gene; V was cut back by 4 bases and J by 6 bases. As DNA, the CDR3 is TGTGCCAGCAGCATGGGACTAGCGGGAGGCCTCCCCGGGGAGCTGTTTTTT. This gives the protein CASSMGLAGGLPGELFF.

In its sample, this clone was seen a few times. Within the sample, other DNA sequences also encode this same CDR3. The chain recombines TRBV5-1 with TRBJ2-7, with D possibly being TRBD1 (6 bases). The CDR3 is 13 residues long. V shed 4 bases and J shed 2 bases, with 10 bases lying between them. Germline V CDR1 and CDR2: SGHRS, YFSETQ. The CDR3 region is CASSAGQPYEQYF. DNA of the CDR3: TGCGCCAGCAGCGCAGGACAGCCCTACGAGCAGTACTTC.

The chain employs TRBV24-1 and TRBJ1-6, with D tentatively TRBD1 (5 bases). Germline values: CDR1 KGHDR, CDR2 SFDVKD. The CDR3 is 18 amino acids. Trimming removed 3 bases from V and 0 bases from J, with 14 bases in between. The CDR3 protein is CATSDTVRVSSYNSPLHF. DNA of the CDR3: TGTGCCACCAGTGATACCGTCAGGGTTAGCTCCTATAATTCACCCCTCCACTTT.